This T cell receptor (beta chain) was captured by sequencing in a study of early T cells in non-severe SARS-CoV-2 infection. On the study more broadly: Chains were unpaired, as sequencing was done on bulk RNA from unsorted whole blood. Findings of the study overall: VDJdb-based matching was biased toward anti-spike CD8 responses and missed private and CD4 specificities.

This clonotype was observed a handful of times. The antigen is not known. Germline loops: CDR1 LNHDA, CDR2 SQIVND (reference sequence). The ends were cut back, 6 bases at V and 5 bases at J, with 16 bases in the middle. This CDR3 contains 14 residues. TCRdb fed the 5' RACE reads into MiXCR, producing one record per CDR3 protein. The sample consists of some 100,000 distinct CDR3 sequences, roughly 15% of them appearing once. The receptor was derived from an adult who was a healthcare worker with PCR-confirmed SARS-CoV-2 infection or an uninfected control (not recorded which). Sequencing was done on a sample of whole blood. This chain connects TRBV19 to TRBJ1-1; D remains unclear. CDR3 amino acids: CASRKTATPTEAFF. The CDR3, as DNA: TGTGCCAGTAGGAAGACCGCAACACCAACTGAAGCTTTCTTT.